Following are 19 T cell receptor beta chains from one sample sequenced in a study of CD8 T cells in Susac syndrome. An amount of RNA that ranged from roughly 0.45 to 1 ug was reverse transcribed with random hexamers. Each CDR3 protein is one row after TCRdb ran MiXCR on the immunoSEQ multiplex PCR reads. There are about 130,000 distinct CDR3 sequences in the sample; 95% occur only once, and 0.18% lies in the top ten. Sequencing input: CD8+ T cells from PBMCs. These receptors were taken from a human donor with Susac syndrome.

The rearrangement uses TRBV9 and TRBJ2-3; tentative D call: TRBD2 (6 bases). The germline V and J ends were trimmed by 4 bases and 0 bases, with 18 bases remaining between them. Germline V gene lookup returns CDR1 SGDLS and CDR2 YYNGEE. The CDR3 contains 17 residues. The CDR3 here is CASSLPRAGPSTDTQYF. The CDR3 DNA reads as TGTGCCAGCAGCCTACCAAGGGCGGGGCCTAGCACAGATACGCAGTATTTT.

This clonotype was recorded a few times. The chain joins TRBV29-1 to TRBJ2-7, with D possibly matching TRBD2 (7 bases). Trimming took off 0 bases at V and 6 bases at J, with 12 bases between the two ends. CDR1 SQVTM and CDR2 ANQGSEA come from the germline V gene. This CDR3 has 13 residues. DNA for the CDR3: TGCAGCGTTGAAGATGGGGGAGGGGGCGAGCAGTACTTC. It specifies CSVEDGGGGEQYF.

The chain uses TRBV19 and TRBJ1-1; D gene unclear. Germline V lookup: CDR1 LNHDA, CDR2 SQIVND (reference sequence). V was pared by 5 bases and J by 7 bases, with 8 bases between. There are 11 residues in the CDR3. DNA of the CDR3: TGTGCCAGTAGTGGCTTATATGAAGCTTTCTTT. This translates into CASSGLYEAFF.

This chain connects TRBV28 to TRBJ1-1; TRBD1 might be the D (5 bases). Germline V gene sequence: CDR1 MDHEN, CDR2 SYDVKM. Trimming stripped 5 bases from V and 6 bases from J, with 10 bases between. The CDR3 consists of 12 residues. CDR3 protein: CASSPPGPEAFF. The CDR3 DNA is TGTGCCAGCAGTCCCCCGGGGCCTGAAGCTTTCTTT.

This chain joins TRBV5-1 and TRBJ1-1; D may be TRBD1 (5 bases). The CDR3 has 13 amino acids. V lost 4 bases to trimming and J lost 8 bases, with 15 bases between them. Germline CDR1 SGHRS, CDR2 YFSETQ. The CDR3, as DNA: TGCGCCAGCAGCCCCGACAGCCGGTTGGAAGCTTTCTTT. It yields the protein CASSPDSRLEAFF.

This rearrangement joins TRBV5-8 to TRBJ1-3; no clear D. The V end was cut by 4 bases, the J end by 0 bases, with 11 bases between. Germline-derived CDR1 and CDR2 are SGHTS and YDEGEE. This CDR3 contains 15 residues. The CDR3 coding sequence is TGTGCCAGCAGCAAAGACCAGAGCTCTGGAAACACCATATATTTT. Its protein is CASSKDQSSGNTIYF.

About this clonotype: The junction departs from germline at one end; a sequencing error may be responsible. The V and J genes are TRBV7-7 and TRBJ2-3; 11 bases align to TRBD2. Germline values: CDR1 SSHAT, CDR2 FNYEAQ (reference sequence). The CDR3 runs 16 residues. CDR3 in amino acids: CASSPLAGGGTDTQYF. The CDR3 bases are TGTGCTAGCAGCCCGCTAGCGGGAGGTGGGACAGATACGCAGTATTTT.

The chain links TRBV30 to TRBJ2-7, with D possibly TRBD1 on 5 matching bases. This CDR3 is built from 13 residues. Germline V gives CDR1 GTSNPN, CDR2 SVGIG (reference sequence). V lost 4 bases, J lost 6 bases, and 16 bases lay in between. CDR3 region: CAWNRGAGGEQYF. The CDR3 nucleotides read TGTGCCTGGAACCGTGGGGCAGGTGGCGAGCAGTACTTC.

Points on this clonotype: An end of the junction does not agree with germline; a read error may underlie this. J is TRBJ1-5 and V is TRBV20-1; possible D gene TRBD1, 5 bases. CDR1 is DFQATT and CDR2 is SNEGSKA in the germline V gene (reference sequence). The CDR3 consists of 15 residues. Here the CDR3 reads CSARDPAGPHQPQLF. In nucleotides, the CDR3 is TGCAGTGCTAGAGATCCGGCAGGGCCCCATCAGCCCCAGCTTTTT.

This rearrangement joins TRBV4-1 to TRBJ1-5, with 8 bases that match TRBD1. V shed 4 bases and J 4 bases; nucleotides not matched to a gene: 6. In germline, CDR1 is MGHRA, CDR2 YSYEKL. The CDR3 extends over 15 amino acids. Written as DNA, the CDR3 is TGCGCCAGCAGCCCCGGACAGGGAGTGAATCAGCCCCAGCATTTT. Protein: CASSPGQGVNQPQHF.

This rearrangement joins TRBV19 to TRBJ2-2; D not certain. This CDR3 spans 13 amino acids. The germline V gene has CDR1 LNHDA and CDR2 SQIVND (reference sequence). Trimming left V 8 bases short and J 1 base short, with 8 bases between. CDR3 sequence reads: CASPGENTGELFF. The CDR3 DNA reads as TGTGCCAGTCCAGGAGAGAACACCGGGGAGCTGTTTTTT.

Concerning this clonotype: The junction departs from the called germline gene at one end, perhaps through a read error. The J gene is TRBJ2-1, the V gene TRBV5-8, with 9 bases that match TRBD1. Germline V gene sequence: CDR1 SGHTS, CDR2 YDEGEE. The CDR3 sequence is 15 residues long. Here the CDR3 reads CASSLGQGLYNEQFF. The CDR3 DNA follows: TGTGCCAGCAGCCTGGGACAGGGCCTATACAATGAGCAATTCTTC.

V gene TRBV13 combines with J gene TRBJ2-5, with a weak D call TRBD2 (6 bases). Germline loops: CDR1 PRHDT, CDR2 FYEKMQ (reference sequence). With 0 bases removed from V and 3 bases from J, the gap between germline ends came to 8 bases. The CDR3 is 14 amino acids. The CDR3 loop is CASSLGVAEETQYF. DNA for the CDR3: TGTGCCAGCAGCTTAGGGGTAGCGGAAGAGACCCAGTACTTC. The full variable domain, completed using reference TRBV13 and TRBJ2-5, is AAGVIQSPRHLIKEKRETATLKCYPIPRHDTVYWYQQGPGQDPQFLISFYEKMQSDKGSIPDRFSAQQFSDYHSELNMSSLELGDSALYFCASSLGVAEETQYFGPGTRLLVL.

CDR3 coding DNA: TGTGCCAGCAGTTTTGCCGCGTCCTACGAGCAGTACTTC. Its protein product is CASSFAASYEQYF. The chain links TRBV27 to TRBJ2-7; unclear D gene. CDR1 MNHEY and CDR2 SMNVEV come from the germline V gene (reference sequence). V lost 3 bases and J lost 1, with 7 bases in between. This CDR3 is 13 amino acids long.

Points on this clonotype: The conserved phenylalanine or tryptophan normally closing the CDR3 is absent here, so this likely arose from a read error. V gene TRBV3-1 combines with J gene TRBJ2-1, with a weak D call TRBD1 (6 bases). The CDR3 has 15 amino acids. CDR1 and CDR2 (germline): LGHDT, YNNKEL (reference sequence). The CDR3, as DNA: TGTGCCAGCCGCCAACCCACAGGGCCCCACAATGAGCAGTTCCTC. Its protein product is CASRQPTGPHNEQFL.

Written as DNA, the CDR3 is TGCGCCAGCAGCTTAGCACAGGCGATATTAGGGTCCTACAATGAGCAGTTCTTC. Protein sequence: CASSLAQAILGSYNEQFF. The rearrangement joins TRBV5-1 to TRBJ2-1; tentative D call: TRBD1 (5 bases). The length of the CDR3 is 18 residues. Germline CDR1 is SGHRS and CDR2 is YFSETQ. Trimming left V 2 bases short and J 1 base short, with 19 bases between.

A remark on this clonotype: At one end the junction does not follow the germline gene, possibly because of a read error. V gene TRBV5-6 combines with J gene TRBJ2-7, with D unresolved. The CDR3 length is 13 residues. Germline V gene data show CDR1 as SGHDT and CDR2 as YYEEEE. CDR3 sequence reads: CASSPPQGSWWNF. The CDR3 DNA sequence: TGTGCCAGCAGCCCCCCGCAAGGATCCTGGTGGAACTTC.

This chain connects TRBV20-1 to TRBJ1-2; the D is unclear. The CDR3 sequence is 13 residues long. Trimming stripped 0 bases from V and 4 bases from J, with 9 bases between. Germline lookup yields CDR1 DFQATT and CDR2 SNEGSKA (reference sequence). In DNA, the CDR3 is TGCAGTGCTAGAGATCGGAAATCCTATGGCTACACCTTC. Translation gives CSARDRKSYGYTF.

This chain uses TRBV27 with TRBJ1-3; D gene ambiguous. CDR3 size: 15 residues. The germline V gene encodes CDR1 MNHEY and CDR2 SMNVEV (reference sequence). V lost 6 bases and J lost 0, with 12 bases in between. The CDR3 nucleotides read TGTGCCAGCAGACCCCGAGGGTCCTCTGGAAACACCATATATTTT. This gives the protein CASRPRGSSGNTIYF.